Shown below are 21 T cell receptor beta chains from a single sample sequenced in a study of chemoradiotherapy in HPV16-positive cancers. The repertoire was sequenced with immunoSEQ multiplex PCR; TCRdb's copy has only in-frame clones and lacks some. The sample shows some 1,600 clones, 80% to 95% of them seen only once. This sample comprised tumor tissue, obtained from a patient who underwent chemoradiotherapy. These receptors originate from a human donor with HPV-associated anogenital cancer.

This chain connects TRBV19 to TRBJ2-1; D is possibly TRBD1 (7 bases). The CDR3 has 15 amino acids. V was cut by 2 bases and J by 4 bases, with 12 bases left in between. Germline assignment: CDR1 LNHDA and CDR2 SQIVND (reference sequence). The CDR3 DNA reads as TGTGCCAGTAGTATACAGGGGGGCGCATACAATGAGCAGTTCTTC. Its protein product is CASSIQGGAYNEQFF.

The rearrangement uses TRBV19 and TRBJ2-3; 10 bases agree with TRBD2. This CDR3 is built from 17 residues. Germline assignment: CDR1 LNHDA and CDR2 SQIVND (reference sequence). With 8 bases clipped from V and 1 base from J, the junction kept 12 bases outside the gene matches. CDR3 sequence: CASSNGASGGGTDTQYF. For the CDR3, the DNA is TGTGCCAGTTCTAACGGGGCTAGCGGGGGAGGCACAGATACGCAGTATTTT.

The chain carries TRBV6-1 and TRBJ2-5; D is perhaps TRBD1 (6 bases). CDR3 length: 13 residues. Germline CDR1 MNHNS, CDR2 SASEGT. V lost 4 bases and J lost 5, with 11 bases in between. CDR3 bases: TGTGCCAGCAGTGCACAGGGTAAGGAGACCCAGTACTTC. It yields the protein CASSAQGKETQYF.

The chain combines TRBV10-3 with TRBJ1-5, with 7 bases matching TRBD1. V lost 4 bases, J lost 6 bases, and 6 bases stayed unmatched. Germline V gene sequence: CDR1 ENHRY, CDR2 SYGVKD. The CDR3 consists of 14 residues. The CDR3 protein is CAISAGQVSQPQHF. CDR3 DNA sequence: TGTGCCATCAGTGCCGGACAGGTCAGTCAGCCCCAGCATTTT.

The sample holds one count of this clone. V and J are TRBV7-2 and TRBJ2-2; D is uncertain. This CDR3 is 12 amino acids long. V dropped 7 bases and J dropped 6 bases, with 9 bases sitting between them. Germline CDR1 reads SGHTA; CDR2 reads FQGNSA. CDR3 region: CASTVPPGELFF. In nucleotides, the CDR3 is TGTGCCAGCACCGTACCCCCCGGGGAGCTGTTTTTT.

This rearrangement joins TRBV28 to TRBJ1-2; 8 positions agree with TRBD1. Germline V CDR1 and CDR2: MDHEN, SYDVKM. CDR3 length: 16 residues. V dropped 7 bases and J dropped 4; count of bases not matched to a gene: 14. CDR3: CASTFSGTGLVYGYTF. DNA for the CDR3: TGTGCCAGCACCTTCTCCGGGACAGGATTAGTCTATGGCTACACCTTC.

The CDR3 DNA sequence: TGTGCCAGCACGGGACAGGGGGTAATGAACACTGAAGCTTTCTTT. Translating it yields CASTGQGVMNTEAFF. V gene TRBV25-1 combines with J gene TRBJ1-1; 11 bases line up with TRBD1. CDR3 length: 15 residues. Germline CDR1 MGHDK, CDR2 SYGVNS. With 7 bases clipped from V and 0 bases from J, the junction kept 4 bases outside the gene matches.

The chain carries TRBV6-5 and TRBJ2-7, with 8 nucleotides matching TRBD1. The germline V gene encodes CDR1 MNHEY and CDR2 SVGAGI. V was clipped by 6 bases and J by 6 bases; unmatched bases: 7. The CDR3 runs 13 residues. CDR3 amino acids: CASSTGGKGEQYF. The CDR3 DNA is TGTGCCAGCAGCACAGGGGGGAAGGGCGAGCAGTACTTC.

The CDR3 loop is CASSETPYNEQFF. The DNA for the CDR3 is TGCGCCAGCAGTGAAACCCCGTACAATGAGCAGTTCTTC. V usage is TRBV10-2 and J usage is TRBJ2-1, with D unclear. The germline V and J ends were trimmed by 3 bases and 4 bases, with 7 bases remaining between them. The germline V gene encodes CDR1 WSHSY and CDR2 SAAADI. This CDR3 comprises 13 residues.

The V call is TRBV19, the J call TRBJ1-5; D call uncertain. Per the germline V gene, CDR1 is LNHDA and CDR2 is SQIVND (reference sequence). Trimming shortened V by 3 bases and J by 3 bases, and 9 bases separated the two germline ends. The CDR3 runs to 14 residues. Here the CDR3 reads CASSMSGNNQPQHF. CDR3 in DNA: TGTGCCAGTAGTATGAGTGGCAACAATCAGCCCCAGCATTTT.

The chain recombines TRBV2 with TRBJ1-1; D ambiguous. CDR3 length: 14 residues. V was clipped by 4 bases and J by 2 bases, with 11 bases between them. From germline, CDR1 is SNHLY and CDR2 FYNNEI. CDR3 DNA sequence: TGTGCCAGCAGTGTTGTGGCAGTCAACACTGAAGCTTTCTTT. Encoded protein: CASSVVAVNTEAFF. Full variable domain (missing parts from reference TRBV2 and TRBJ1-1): EPEVTQTPSHQVTQMGQEVILRCVPISNHLYFYWYRQILGQKVEFLVSFYNNEISEKSEIFDDQFSVERPDGSNFTLKIRSTKLEDSAMYFCASSVVAVNTEAFFGQGTRLTVV.

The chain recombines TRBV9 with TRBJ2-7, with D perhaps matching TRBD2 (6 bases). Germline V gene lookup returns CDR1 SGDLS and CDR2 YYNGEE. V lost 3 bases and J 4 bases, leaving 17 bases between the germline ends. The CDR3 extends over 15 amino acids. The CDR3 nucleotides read TGTGCCAGCAGCGGGCGGGACCACCGAGGGTACGAGCAGTACTTC. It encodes CASSGRDHRGYEQYF.

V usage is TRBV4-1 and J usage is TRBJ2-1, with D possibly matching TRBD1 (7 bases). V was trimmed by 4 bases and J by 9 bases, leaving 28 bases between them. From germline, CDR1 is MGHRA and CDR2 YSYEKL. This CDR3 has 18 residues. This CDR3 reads CASSPPAGGQLVAAEQFF. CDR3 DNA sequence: TGCGCCAGCAGCCCACCCGCCGGGGGACAGCTGGTTGCGGCTGAGCAGTTCTTC.

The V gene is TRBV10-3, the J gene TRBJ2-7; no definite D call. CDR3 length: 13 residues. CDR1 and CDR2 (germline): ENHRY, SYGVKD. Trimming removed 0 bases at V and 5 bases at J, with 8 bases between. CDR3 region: CAISESRADEQYF. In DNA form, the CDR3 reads TGTGCCATCAGTGAGTCAAGGGCCGACGAGCAGTACTTC.

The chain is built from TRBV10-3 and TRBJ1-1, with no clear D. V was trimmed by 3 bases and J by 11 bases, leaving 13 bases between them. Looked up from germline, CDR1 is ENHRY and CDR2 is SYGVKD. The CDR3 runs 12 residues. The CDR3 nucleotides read TGTGCCATCAGTGAAACAGCCCACACGGCTTTCTTT. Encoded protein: CAISETAHTAFF.

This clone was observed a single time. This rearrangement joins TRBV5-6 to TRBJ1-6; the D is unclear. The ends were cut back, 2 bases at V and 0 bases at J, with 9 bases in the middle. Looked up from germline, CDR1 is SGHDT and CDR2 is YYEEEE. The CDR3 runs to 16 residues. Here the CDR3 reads CASSFGGSSYNSPLHF. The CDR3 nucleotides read TGTGCCAGCAGCTTTGGAGGGAGCTCCTATAATTCACCCCTCCACTTT. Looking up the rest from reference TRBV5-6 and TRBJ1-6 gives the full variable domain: DAGVTQSPTHLIKTRGQQVTLRCSPKSGHDTVSWYQQALGQGPQFIFQYYEEEERQRGNFPDRFSGHQFPNYSSELNVNALLLGDSALYLCASSFGGSSYNSPLHFGNGTRLTVT.

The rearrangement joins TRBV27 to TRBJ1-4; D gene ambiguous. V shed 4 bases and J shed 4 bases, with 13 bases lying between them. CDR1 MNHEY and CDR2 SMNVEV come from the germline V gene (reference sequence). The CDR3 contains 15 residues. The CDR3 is CASSSTGRDNEKLFF. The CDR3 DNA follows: TGTGCCAGCAGTTCGACGGGGAGGGATAATGAAAAACTGTTTTTT.

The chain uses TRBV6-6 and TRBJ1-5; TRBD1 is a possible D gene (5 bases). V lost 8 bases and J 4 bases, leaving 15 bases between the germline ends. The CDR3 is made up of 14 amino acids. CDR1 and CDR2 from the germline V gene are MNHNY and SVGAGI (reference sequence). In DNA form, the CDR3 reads TGTGCCAGCTCTCCAGGGAACAGAAATCAGCCCCAGCATTTT. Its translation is CASSPGNRNQPQHF.

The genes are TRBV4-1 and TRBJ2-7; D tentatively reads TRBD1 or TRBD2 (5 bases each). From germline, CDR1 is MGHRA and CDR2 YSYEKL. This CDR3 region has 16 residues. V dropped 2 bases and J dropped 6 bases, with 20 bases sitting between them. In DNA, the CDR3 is TGCGCCAGCAGCCAAACCAGCCGGGACCCGCCGACCGAGCAGTACTTC. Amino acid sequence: CASSQTSRDPPTEQYF.

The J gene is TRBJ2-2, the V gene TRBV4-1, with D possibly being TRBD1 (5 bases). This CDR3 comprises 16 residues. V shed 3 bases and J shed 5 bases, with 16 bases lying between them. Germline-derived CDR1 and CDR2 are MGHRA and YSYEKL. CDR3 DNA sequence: TGCGCCAGCAGCCAGATCGATATGGGGCTTACCGGGGAGCTGTTTTTT. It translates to CASSQIDMGLTGELFF.

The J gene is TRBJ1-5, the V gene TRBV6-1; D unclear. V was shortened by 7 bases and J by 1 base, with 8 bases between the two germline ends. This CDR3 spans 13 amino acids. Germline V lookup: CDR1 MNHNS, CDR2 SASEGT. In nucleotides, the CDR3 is TGTGCCAGCACCGTGGTGAGCAATCAGCCCCAGCATTTT. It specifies CASTVVSNQPQHF.